The 23 T cell receptor beta chains presented below share a single source sample, sequenced in a study of identical twins. TCRdb recomputed calls from the 5' RACE reads with MiXCR, one row per CDR3 protein. The data contain some 1,600,000 distinct CDR3 sequences, 25% to 35% of them singletons. Sequences were obtained from cord blood. The receptors derive from a newborn girl in good health.

The V call is TRBV5-1, the J call TRBJ2-1; 9 nucleotides line up with TRBD1. V lost 0 bases to trimming and J lost 4 bases; unmatched junction nucleotides: 8. Germline V gene sequence: CDR1 SGHRS, CDR2 YFSETQ. This CDR3 spans 17 amino acids. The CDR3 is CASSLETGTGWYNEQFF. CDR3 DNA: TGCGCCAGCAGCTTGGAGACCGGGACAGGGTGGTACAATGAGCAGTTCTTC.

This clonotype was detected only a few times. The chain has TRBV5-1 and TRBJ2-2; D uncertain. The CDR3 covers 15 residues. Germline V gene lookup returns CDR1 SGHRS and CDR2 YFSETQ. Trimming left V 0 bases short and J 0 bases short, with 6 bases between. The CDR3 sequence: CASSLGAANTGELFF. CDR3 DNA sequence: TGCGCCAGCAGCTTGGGAGCAGCGAACACCGGGGAGCTGTTTTTT.

The chain is built from TRBV20-1 and TRBJ2-1; 8 bases align to TRBD2. Germline V gene sequence: CDR1 DFQATT, CDR2 SNEGSKA (reference sequence). V shed 6 bases, J shed 4 bases, and the junction held 11 bases outside the gene matches. This CDR3 has 15 amino acids. The CDR3 region is CSATKRETGYNEQFF. In nucleotides, the CDR3 is TGCAGTGCCACAAAGCGGGAGACGGGGTACAATGAGCAGTTCTTC.

This clonotype was detected only a few times. The chain links TRBV10-3 to TRBJ2-4, with D uncertain. The germline CDR1 and CDR2 sequences are ENHRY and SYGVKD. This CDR3 contains 16 residues. The V gene lost 4 bases and the J gene lost 0 bases, with 13 bases spanning the gap. This CDR3 reads CAISADLLLAKNIQYF. CDR3 DNA: TGTGCCATCAGTGCCGACTTACTCCTAGCCAAAAACATTCAGTACTTC.

This clonotype has more than one count but fewer than ten. The CDR3 spells CASSLISGTGHPYEQYF. The CDR3 DNA sequence: TGTGCCAGCAGTCTCATTTCCGGGACAGGGCACCCCTACGAGCAGTACTTC. The gene calls are TRBV27 and TRBJ2-7, with 9 nucleotides matching TRBD1. V gave up 5 bases and J gave up 2 bases; unmatched junction bases: 13. The germline V gene has CDR1 MNHEY and CDR2 SMNVEV (reference sequence). The CDR3 extends over 17 amino acids.

V gene TRBV6-1 combines with J gene TRBJ1-5, with 8 bases matching TRBD1. CDR3 length: 15 residues. Germline V gene lookup returns CDR1 MNHNS and CDR2 SASEGT. V was clipped by 8 bases and J by 7 bases; unmatched bases: 13. CDR3: CASQPLQGAAQPQHF. CDR3 DNA sequence: TGTGCCAGCCAGCCCTTGCAGGGGGCTGCGCAGCCCCAGCATTTT.

At least ten counts were recorded for this clonotype. The chain carries TRBV29-1 and TRBJ2-7; D is unresolved. Trimming took 7 bases from V and 6 from J, leaving 16 bases between them. Per the germline V gene, CDR1 is SQVTM and CDR2 is ANQGSEA. The CDR3 is made up of 12 amino acids. The CDR3 loop reads CSAWTASSEQYF. CDR3 coding DNA: TGCAGCGCTTGGACCGCCTCTAGCGAGCAGTACTTC.

This clonotype was seen more than once but under ten times. The V and J genes are TRBV7-2 and TRBJ2-3, with 14 positions matching TRBD2. J gave up 0 bases and V 3 bases, and 5 bases lay outside the gene matches. This CDR3 has 18 amino acids. Germline V gene data show CDR1 as SGHTA and CDR2 as FQGNSA. CDR3 DNA sequence: TGTGCCAGCAGCTTGGGACTAGCGGGGGTCGCTAGCACAGATACGCAGTATTTT. As protein: CASSLGLAGVASTDTQYF.

The chain is built from TRBV5-1 and TRBJ2-1; 7 bases agree with TRBD2. V lost 4 bases and J lost 4; bases outside the gene matches: 8. The CDR3 is 15 amino acids. Germline-derived CDR1 and CDR2 are SGHRS and YFSETQ. The chain's CDR3 is CASSLAEFSYNEQFF. DNA for the CDR3: TGCGCCAGCAGCCTAGCGGAATTTAGTTACAATGAGCAGTTCTTC.

About this clonotype: A read error may produce the germline difference seen at one junction end. The V call is TRBV3-1, the J call TRBJ1-1; no definite D call. Per the germline V gene, CDR1 is LGHDT and CDR2 is YNNKEL (reference sequence). CDR3 length equals 15 residues. CDR3 DNA: TGTGCCAGTAGCCCTCGTGGTTTGGGTAACGCTGAAGCTTTCTTT. Residues: CASSPRGLGNAEAFF.

This clonotype occurred a few times. The gene calls are TRBV25-1 and TRBJ1-1; weak D call: TRBD1 (6 bases). V was clipped by 4 bases and J by 0 bases, with 12 bases between them. Germline CDR1 is MGHDK and CDR2 is SYGVNS. This CDR3 spans 15 amino acids. CDR3: CASSVSTGLNTEAFF. CDR3 coding DNA: TGTGCCAGCAGTGTTTCGACAGGACTGAACACTGAAGCTTTCTTT.

The rearrangement joins TRBV24-1 to TRBJ2-3; D call uncertain. This CDR3 comprises 15 residues. The germline V and J ends were trimmed by 3 bases and 4 bases, with 13 bases remaining between them. Germline assignment: CDR1 KGHDR and CDR2 SFDVKD. This chain's CDR3 is CATSDPTADADTQYF. The CDR3 bases are TGTGCCACCAGTGATCCGACGGCGGATGCAGATACGCAGTATTTT.

This chain joins TRBV7-2 and TRBJ2-7; D gene unclear. CDR3 length: 15 amino acids. V was clipped by 2 bases and J by 3 bases, with 14 bases between them. The germline V gene has CDR1 SGHTA and CDR2 FQGNSA. The CDR3 spells CASSLLARSYYEQYF. CDR3 DNA sequence: TGTGCCAGCAGCTTACTCGCCCGGAGCTACTACGAGCAGTACTTC.

This clonotype has just a few counts. The chain carries TRBV10-3 and TRBJ1-1; D not certain. Germline values: CDR1 ENHRY, CDR2 SYGVKD. This CDR3 has 13 amino acids. Trimming stripped 7 bases from V and 0 bases from J, with 9 bases between. CDR3 nucleotide sequence: TGTGCCATCAACCCGAGCTTGAACACTGAAGCTTTCTTT. Amino acids: CAINPSLNTEAFF.

This clonotype was found a few times. The V gene is TRBV12-3 or TRBV12-4, the J gene TRBJ2-2; D may be TRBD2 (5 bases). Trimming stripped 5 bases from V and 0 bases from J, with 10 bases between. This CDR3 is 15 amino acids long. The CDR3 coding sequence is TGTGCCAGCAGTGCCTTAGCGTCGAACACCGGGGAGCTGTTTTTT. It encodes CASSALASNTGELFF.

This clonotype has only a few counts. V usage is TRBV28 and J usage is TRBJ1-6, with D uncertain. Trimming stripped 5 bases from V and 7 bases from J, with 15 bases between. This CDR3 has 15 amino acids. Germline V lookup: CDR1 MDHEN, CDR2 SYDVKM. The CDR3 spells CASSPVEGGNSPLHF. In DNA form, the CDR3 reads TGTGCCAGCAGTCCCGTTGAGGGCGGGAATTCACCCCTCCACTTT.

The genes are TRBV11-2 and TRBJ2-5, with D hard to call. The germline V and J ends were trimmed by 8 bases and 2 bases, with 12 bases remaining between them. CDR3 length equals 13 residues. CDR1 and CDR2 (germline): SGHAT, FQNNGV. CDR3 sequence: CASASTAQETQYF. CDR3 coding DNA: TGTGCCAGCGCCTCGACCGCACAAGAGACCCAGTACTTC.

For this clonotype: A junction end diverges from the germline sequence, so it may reflect a read error. The rearrangement joins TRBV5-1 to TRBJ1-2; a weak D match, TRBD1 (5 bases). The CDR3 runs 13 residues. CDR1 SGHRS and CDR2 YFSETQ come from the germline V gene. The CDR3 here is CASSLDSNHGYTF. CDR3 DNA sequence: TGCGCCAGCAGCTTAGACAGTAACCATGGCTACACCTTC. The full variable domain, rest sourced from reference TRBV5-1 and TRBJ1-2, is KAGVTQTPRYLIKTRGQQVTLSCSPISGHRSVSWYQQTPGQGLQFLFEYFSETQRNKGNFPGRFSGRQFSNSRSEMNVSTLELGDSALYLCASSLDSNHGYTFGSGTRLTVV.

This clonotype was counted a few times. The CDR3 protein is CASSLGQGAANYGYTF. In DNA, the CDR3 is TGTGCCAGCAGTTTGGGTCAGGGGGCAGCTAACTATGGCTACACCTTC. The chain links TRBV27 to TRBJ1-2; TRBD1 agrees at 8 bases. V dropped 3 bases and J dropped 0; count of bases not matched to a gene: 6. Germline values: CDR1 MNHEY, CDR2 SMNVEV (reference sequence). The CDR3 covers 16 residues.

This clonotype was seen more than once but under ten times. This chain uses TRBV6-5 with TRBJ1-6, with unresolved D. CDR1 and CDR2 from the germline V gene are MNHEY and SVGAGI. The CDR3 contains 16 residues. V lost 2 bases and J lost 0, with 8 bases in between. The chain's CDR3 is CASSYPRSSYNSPLHF. DNA of the CDR3: TGTGCCAGCAGTTACCCGAGGAGCTCCTATAATTCACCCCTCCACTTT.

This sequence joins TRBV12-5 and TRBJ2-5; D not resolved. From germline, CDR1 is LGHNT and CDR2 FRNRAP. The CDR3 sequence is 13 residues long. V was shortened by 7 bases and J by 5 bases, with 14 bases between the two germline ends. CDR3 region: CASAEQVDETQYF. As DNA, the CDR3 is TGTGCTAGTGCCGAACAAGTGGATGAGACCCAGTACTTC.

The rearrangement uses TRBV25-1 and TRBJ2-7; D remains unclear. V lost 3 bases, J lost 7 bases, and 16 bases lay in between. Germline V gene data show CDR1 as MGHDK and CDR2 as SYGVNS. This CDR3 region has 14 residues. The CDR3 protein is CASSDPARNNEQYF. CDR3 sequence (DNA): TGTGCCAGCAGTGACCCAGCTAGGAACAATGAGCAGTACTTC.

This clonotype was counted a few times. It may be a read error: a sequence one base away is much more abundant. This chain joins TRBV24-1 and TRBJ1-2; the D gene is possibly TRBD1 (5 bases). Per germline, CDR1 KGHDR and CDR2 SFDVKD. V was shortened by 5 bases and J by 2 bases, with 5 bases between the two germline ends. This CDR3 spans 12 amino acids. This CDR3 is CATSGDNYGYTF. The CDR3 nucleotides read TGTGCCACCAGTGGGGACAACTATGGCTACACCTTC.